The 21 T cell receptor beta chains below all came from one sample that was sequenced in a study of cytomegalovirus exposure and HLA in healthy donors. 13 Jbeta primers and 60 Vbeta primers were used for the PCR. Produced via immunoSEQ multiplex PCR; TCRdb's table is partial and in-frame only. The repertoire holds some 110,000 clones, over 60% seen once, with about 8.3% in the top ten. Sequences were obtained from PBMCs. The receptors were sampled from a middle-aged woman in good health and CMV-seropositive.

This clone was recorded only once. The chain recombines TRBV4-1 with TRBJ1-4; 12 bases agree with TRBD1. Trimming took 3 bases from V and 4 from J; bases not matched to a gene: 3. The germline V gene has CDR1 MGHRA and CDR2 YSYEKL. The CDR3 runs 16 residues. The CDR3: CASSQGQGAGNEKLFF. The CDR3 DNA reads as TGCGCCAGCAGCCAGGGACAGGGGGCAGGTAATGAAAAACTGTTTTTT.

The genes are TRBV7-3 and TRBJ2-1; D might be TRBD1 (6 bases). This CDR3 comprises 15 residues. Germline V gives CDR1 SGHTA, CDR2 FQGTGA. The V end was cut by 3 bases, the J end by 0 bases, with 9 bases between. The CDR3 DNA follows: TGTGCCAGCAGCTTGTTAGGGGGCTCCTACAATGAGCAGTTCTTC. Protein: CASSLLGGSYNEQFF.

The chain employs TRBV4-2 and TRBJ2-3; D unresolved. Deletions cut 0 bases from V and 4 bases from J, with 14 bases between. This CDR3 region has 16 residues. CDR1 and CDR2 (germline): LGHNA, YNFKEQ. The CDR3 loop reads CASSQDDSHRADTQYF. CDR3 DNA sequence: TGTGCCAGCAGCCAAGACGATTCCCATCGGGCAGATACGCAGTATTTT.

This clone was detected once. The V call is TRBV6-5, the J call TRBJ2-5, with a possible D match to TRBD1 (6 bases). The J call may not be correct, given that the DNA end is closer to TRBJ2-7. This CDR3 is built from 13 residues. The V gene's germline CDR1 is MNHEY and CDR2 SVGAGI. CDR3 sequence reads: CASRVRGSYEQYF. The CDR3 DNA reads as TGTGCCAGCAGGGTCAGGGGTTCCTACGAGCAGTACTTC.

This clone occurred a few times. V usage is TRBV5-1 and J usage is TRBJ1-3, with 8 bases that match TRBD1. After removal of 0 bases from V and 3 bases from J, the junction contained 8 bases not matched to a gene. Germline CDR1 SGHRS, CDR2 YFSETQ. The length of the CDR3 is 17 residues. For the CDR3, the DNA is TGCGCCAGCAGCTTGGGATGGCAGGGGGCCGGTGGAAACACCATATATTTT. Amino acid sequence: CASSLGWQGAGGNTIYF.

The chain combines TRBV6-6 with TRBJ1-6, with 9 bases identical to TRBD1. V gave up 5 bases and J gave up 10 bases; unmatched junction bases: 6. The CDR3 totals 14 residues. Per the germline V gene, CDR1 is MNHNY and CDR2 is SVGAGI (reference sequence). The CDR3 nucleotides read TGTGCCAGCAGTCTCGGGACAGGGCTGTCACCCCTCCACTTT. This encodes CASSLGTGLSPLHF.

V gene TRBV6-5 combines with J gene TRBJ2-1; 7 bases fit TRBD1. The CDR3 extends over 14 amino acids. V was clipped by 6 bases and J by 10 bases; unmatched bases: 12. CDR1 is MNHEY and CDR2 is SVGAGI in the germline V gene. DNA of the CDR3: TGTGCCAGCAGGCAACCGGGACAGCGGTGGGAGCAGTTCTTC. It codes for CASRQPGQRWEQFF.

V gene TRBV6-5 combines with J gene TRBJ2-7, with TRBD2 matching over 14 bases. The germline CDR1 and CDR2 sequences are MNHEY and SVGAGI. J was trimmed by 4 bases and V by 0 bases; bases with no gene match: 2. This CDR3 spans 16 amino acids. The CDR3 nucleotides are TGTGCCAGCAGTTACTCGACTAGCGGGAGGGCGTACGAGCAGTACTTC. This codes for CASSYSTSGRAYEQYF.

This clone was found once. The V gene is TRBV2, the J gene TRBJ2-7; weak D call: TRBD2 (5 bases). V was shortened by 0 bases and J by 5 bases, with 20 bases between the two germline ends. Per the germline V gene, CDR1 is SNHLY and CDR2 is FYNNEI. The CDR3 consists of 17 residues. The CDR3 loop is CASSEALEGEGFDEQYF. CDR3 coding DNA: TGTGCCAGCAGTGAAGCGCTAGAGGGAGAGGGATTTGACGAGCAGTACTTC.

This clone was seen a handful of times. The chain has TRBV28 and TRBJ2-5; 14 bases are a match to TRBD2. The germline V gene has CDR1 MDHEN and CDR2 SYDVKM. The CDR3 totals 15 residues. Trimming cost V 6 bases and J 1 base; bases outside gene matches: 1. DNA for the CDR3: TGTGCCAGCAGCGGACTAGCGGGAGGCCAAGAGACCCAGTACTTC. Its translation: CASSGLAGGQETQYF. Looking up the rest from reference TRBV28 and TRBJ2-5 gives the full variable domain: DVKVTQSSRYLVKRTGEKVFLECVQDMDHENMFWYRQDPGLGLRLIYFSYDVKMKEKGDIPEGYSVSREKKERFSLILESASTNQTSMYLCASSGLAGGQETQYFGPGTRLLVL.

This clone was detected only a few times. This chain joins TRBV30 and TRBJ2-1; D possibly corresponds to TRBD1 (6 bases). Germline CDR1 is GTSNPN and CDR2 is SVGIG (reference sequence). V gave up 3 bases and J gave up 2 bases, with 14 bases separating them. The CDR3 length is 15 residues. The CDR3 loop reads CAWRLSWDTYNEQFF. CDR3 sequence (DNA): TGTGCCTGGAGACTCTCCTGGGACACCTACAATGAGCAGTTCTTC.

This clone came up a few times. The chain combines TRBV30 with TRBJ1-4; the match to TRBD1 covers 7 bases. Per the germline V gene, CDR1 is GTSNPN and CDR2 is SVGIG (reference sequence). CDR3 size: 13 residues. The junction had 8 bases not matched to a gene; V was cut back by 5 bases and J by 8 bases. The CDR3 nucleotides read TGTGCCTGGTGCCTACAGGGGAACGAAAAACTGTTTTTT. Residues: CAWCLQGNEKLFF.

The chain employs TRBV6-5 and TRBJ1-1, with 12 nucleotides matching TRBD1. The CDR3 is made up of 14 amino acids. The ends lost 6 bases at V and 11 bases at J; junction bases unmatched: 10. The V gene's germline CDR1 is MNHEY and CDR2 SVGAGI. Here the CDR3 reads CASSAGTGGRRAFF. The CDR3 DNA reads as TGTGCCAGCAGCGCCGGGACAGGGGGCAGGAGGGCTTTCTTT.

The chain employs TRBV5-6 and TRBJ2-5, with D perhaps matching TRBD1 (5 bases). This CDR3 comprises 15 residues. With 0 bases removed from V and 2 bases from J, the gap between germline ends came to 11 bases. Germline-derived CDR1 and CDR2 are SGHDT and YYEEEE. The CDR3 DNA follows: TGTGCCAGCAGCTTGGGGCAGGGCTTACAAGAGACCCAGTACTTC. Encoded protein: CASSLGQGLQETQYF.

The chain joins TRBV6-1 to TRBJ1-5; D gene unclear. CDR1 MNHNS and CDR2 SASEGT come from the germline V gene. Between the trimmed V and J ends, which lost 2 bases and 0 bases, there was a span of 11 bases. The CDR3 spans 16 residues. The CDR3 spells CASSERRLFSNQPQHF. CDR3 DNA: TGTGCCAGCAGTGAAAGAAGACTATTTAGCAATCAGCCCCAGCATTTT.

The J gene is TRBJ2-3, the V gene TRBV28; D might be TRBD2 (6 bases). Germline V gene data show CDR1 as MDHEN and CDR2 as SYDVKM. V shed 5 bases and J shed 6 bases, with 15 bases lying between them. This CDR3 contains 14 residues. The CDR3 nucleotides are TGTGCCAGCAGTGCGGAGGGTACCACGGATACGCAGTATTTT. This encodes CASSAEGTTDTQYF.

J is TRBJ2-3 and V is TRBV6-5; D is possibly TRBD2 (5 bases). This CDR3 has 14 amino acids. Trimming removed 2 bases from V and 0 bases from J, with 6 bases in between. Germline V gene lookup returns CDR1 MNHEY and CDR2 SVGAGI. CDR3 DNA: TGTGCCAGCAGTTACCGGACTAGCACAGATACGCAGTATTTT. Translated, it gives CASSYRTSTDTQYF.

The chain links TRBV30 to TRBJ1-1; 7 nucleotides match TRBD1. The CDR3 contains 15 residues. Germline CDR1 GTSNPN, CDR2 SVGIG (reference sequence). The V segment lost 8 bases and the J segment 1 base; nucleotides outside the gene matches: 13. CDR3 DNA sequence: TGTGCCGGGTCCCGAACAGGGGTAAAGAACACTGAAGCTTTCTTT. This gives the protein CAGSRTGVKNTEAFF.

This clone is a singleton in its sample. The rearrangement uses TRBV21-1 and TRBJ1-1. TRBV21-1 is classified as a pseudogene. This CDR3 has 11 residues. The CDR3, as DNA: TGTGCCAGCAGCAGTACCTATGAAGCTTTCTTT. This sequence encodes CASSSTYEAFF.

The chain joins TRBV28 to TRBJ1-5; possibly TRBD1 for D (5 bases). Germline CDR1 reads MDHEN; CDR2 reads SYDVKM. This CDR3 comprises 15 residues. Trimming cost V 3 bases and J 5 bases, with 14 bases left between them. As DNA, the CDR3 is TGTGCCAGCAGTTTCGGGCAGGGTTTCGATCAGCCCCAGCATTTT. Protein: CASSFGQGFDQPQHF. Filled out from reference TRBV28 and TRBJ1-5, the complete variable domain reads DVKVTQSSRYLVKRTGEKVFLECVQDMDHENMFWYRQDPGLGLRLIYFSYDVKMKEKGDIPEGYSVSREKKERFSLILESASTNQTSMYLCASSFGQGFDQPQHFGDGTRLSIL.

As DNA, the CDR3 is TGTGCCACCAAGGCCACAGGTACGTTGTTTGGCTACACCTTC. The encoded protein is CATKATGTLFGYTF. The chain couples TRBV28 to TRBJ1-2; perhaps TRBD1 as D (5 bases). Trimming stripped 10 bases from V and 7 bases from J, with 22 bases between. Germline CDR1 is MDHEN and CDR2 is SYDVKM. This CDR3 contains 14 residues.